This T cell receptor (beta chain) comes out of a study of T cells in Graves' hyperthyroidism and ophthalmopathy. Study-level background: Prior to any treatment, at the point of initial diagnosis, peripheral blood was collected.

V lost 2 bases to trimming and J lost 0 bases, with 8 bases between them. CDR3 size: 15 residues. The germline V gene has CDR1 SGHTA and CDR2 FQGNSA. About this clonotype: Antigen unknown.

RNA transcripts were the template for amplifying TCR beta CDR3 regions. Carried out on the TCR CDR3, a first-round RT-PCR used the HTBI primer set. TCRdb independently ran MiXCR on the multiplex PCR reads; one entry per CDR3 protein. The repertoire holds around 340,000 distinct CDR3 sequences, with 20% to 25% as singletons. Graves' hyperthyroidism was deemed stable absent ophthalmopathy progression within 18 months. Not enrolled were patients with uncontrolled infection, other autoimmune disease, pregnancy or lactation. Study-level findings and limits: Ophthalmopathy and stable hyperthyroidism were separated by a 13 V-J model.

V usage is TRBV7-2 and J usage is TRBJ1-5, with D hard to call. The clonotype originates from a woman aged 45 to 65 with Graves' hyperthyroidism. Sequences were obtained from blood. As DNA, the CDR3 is TGTGCCAGCAGCTTAAACCCTAATAGCAATCAGCCCCAGCATTTT. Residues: CASSLNPNSNQPQHF.